This T cell receptor (beta chain) was found in a study of early T cells in non-severe SARS-CoV-2 infection. Trimming removed 5 bases from V and 8 bases from J, with 10 bases in between. This CDR3 is built from 12 residues. Per germline, CDR1 SGHTA and CDR2 FQGNSA. MiXCR, applied by TCRdb to the 5' RACE reads, yields one record per CDR3 protein. The sample comprises some 61,000 distinct CDR3 sequences, around 13% of which are singletons, and about 8.6% rests with the top ten. The genes are TRBV7-2 and TRBJ1-5, with D uncertain. The origin of this receptor is an adult who was a healthcare worker with PCR-confirmed SARS-CoV-2 infection or an uninfected control (not recorded which). The sample comprised whole blood. The CDR3 DNA reads as TGTGCCAGCAGCCCACTGGGAGAGCCCCAGCATTTT. It translates to CASSPLGEPQHF.